This record concerns one T cell receptor beta chain sequence. The antigen it binds to is not known. It has no much larger one-base neighbor in the sample; base qualities were not kept. The entry originates in a study of vaccination and CD4 T cells after COVID-19 (dated 2022 in TCRdb). A note on the overall study: Every convalescent patient had a positive nasal swab PCR test for SARS-CoV-2, with mild disease in 9 or 10 patients and severe disease in one. The convalescent cohort comprised six males and four females, including two Hispanic individuals, seven Caucasians, two Asians and one multiracial person. Participants received two doses of either the Pfizer-BioNTech BNT162b2 vaccine (n=8) or the Moderna mRNA-1273 vaccine (n=2). Post-COVID blood samples were collected from convalescent patients a median of around 96 days after diagnosis, with a range of roughly 30 to 170 days. Post-vaccine blood samples were taken a median of around 70 days after the second vaccine dose, with a range of 14 to 241 days. Overlapping spike peptide pools from SARS-CoV-2 and from the common cold coronaviruses HCoV-NL63, HCoV-OC43 and HCoV-229E were used as culture stimuli. In control cultures, a CEFX viral epitope pool was used as positive control, an HIV-1 Nef peptide pool was used as negative control, or no peptide was added. In around 9 COVID-19 convalescent patients and a few infection-naive healthy vaccine recipients, researchers compared the spike-specific CD4+ TCR repertoire from before mRNA vaccination with the repertoire from after.

General conclusions and limits of the study: Of the vaccine-specific clones in convalescent patients, 304 of 307, or nearly all, reacted only to SARS-CoV-2 spike and did not cross-react with common cold coronaviruses. Only a relatively small number of convalescent patients were included in the study, and early timepoints following natural infection were not analyzed. In convalescent patients, a median around 86% of post-vaccine SARS-CoV-2-reactive clones were detected only after vaccination, and vaccine-specific priming was suggested by this finding. Although the median number of SARS-CoV-2-reactive clonotypes went up from roughly 22 after infection to 30 to 45 after vaccination, the increase was not significant.

Interpreted using the paper, the treatment or condition label stands for: roughly 11-day PBMC culture with coronavirus spike peptide pools or control peptides (ViraFEST assay). The ViraFEST assay, used in the study, expanded antigen-specific T cells with peptide pools and then identified the expanded clonotypes through TCR sequencing. The positive SARS-CoV-2 PCR tests of the convalescent patients were dated from March to December 2020, before the Alpha, Beta and Delta variants emerged in the United States. Approximately 1.8 million PBMCs per well were cultured in IMDM with 5% human AB serum and approximately 10 IU/ml IL-2, plus 10 ug/ml peptide pools. Half of the culture medium was replaced with fresh IL-2-containing medium on days 3 and 7. After approximately 11 days of culture, CD4+ T cells were isolated by negative selection with the EasySep CD4+ T cell isolation kit. Ficoll-Paque Plus gradient centrifugation was used to isolate PBMCs from whole blood, and the isolated PBMCs were then either used fresh or cryopreserved at -140C. Triplicate wells were generally used for each culture condition.

Library prep was done by PCR. At the Johns Hopkins FTIC core, DNA from the cultured CD4+ T cells underwent TCR sequencing with the Oncomine TCR Beta short-read assay. The QIAamp micro DNA kit was used to extract genomic DNA from the cultured CD4+ T cells. Oncomine TCR Beta libraries from cultured CD4+ T cells were pooled with unique dual indexes and sequenced on an Illumina iSeq 100. On the authors' methods: Non-productive sequences were filtered out, and CDR3s that did not start with C, did not end with F or W, or were shorter than 7 amino acids were discarded. Antigen-specific clonotypes were identified using the MANAFEST web application through comparison of peptide-stimulated wells with reference and other culture wells. Positive clones required FDR below 0.05, an odds ratio above 5, and productive frequency above 0.1% in at least two of three replicate wells. A clonotype counted as cross-reactive if it showed significant expansion both in the SARS-CoV-2 spike wells and in at least one common cold coronavirus spike condition. Levenshtein distances (stringdist) and unrooted phylogenetic trees (ape) in R version 3.6.1 were used to assess CDR3 homology. The public reads were run again by TCRdb, first through fastp at Q25 and then through MiXCR, and only productive beta chains were kept. Every entry covers one CDR3 protein and lists the most common genes and DNA from its rows. The V and J calls reflect TCRdb's pipeline rather than the authors' work. This sample lists 11,000 or so distinct CDR3 sequences; approximately 20% were detected once. The ten largest clones capture roughly 12% of the sample.

From a lookup of the germline V gene, CDR1 and CDR2 are MNHNS and SASEGT. Trimming removed 7 bases from V and 0 bases from J, leaving 9 bases between the germline ends. Taken from cysteine to phenylalanine, the CDR3 has 14 residues. The entry retains the CDR3 DNA only, 42 bases that are in frame from base 1. This chain joins TRBV6-1 to TRBJ2-2, with no reliable assignment of the D segment. The input for sequencing was CD4+ T cells from blood, cultured in vitro, taken after SARS-CoV-2 vaccination. The receptor's source is a human donor who had recovered from COVID-19. CDR3 sequence: CASTPSANTGELFF. The nucleotide sequence is TGTGCCAGCACCCCGTCAGCGAACACCGGGGAGCTGTTTTTT.